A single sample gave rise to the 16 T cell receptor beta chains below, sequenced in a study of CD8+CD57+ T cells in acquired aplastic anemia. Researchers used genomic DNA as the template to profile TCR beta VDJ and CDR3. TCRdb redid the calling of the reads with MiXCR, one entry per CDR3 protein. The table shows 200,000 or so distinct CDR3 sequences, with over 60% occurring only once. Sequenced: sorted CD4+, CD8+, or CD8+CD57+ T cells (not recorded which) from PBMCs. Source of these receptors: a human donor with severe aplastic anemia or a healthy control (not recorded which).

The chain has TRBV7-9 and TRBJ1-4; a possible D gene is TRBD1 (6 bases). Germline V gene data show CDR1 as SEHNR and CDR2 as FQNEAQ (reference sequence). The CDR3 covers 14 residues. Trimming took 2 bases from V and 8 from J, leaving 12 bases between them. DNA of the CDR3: TGTGCCAGCAGCTTACAGGGGTTTGAAGAAAAACTGTTTTTT. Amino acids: CASSLQGFEEKLFF.

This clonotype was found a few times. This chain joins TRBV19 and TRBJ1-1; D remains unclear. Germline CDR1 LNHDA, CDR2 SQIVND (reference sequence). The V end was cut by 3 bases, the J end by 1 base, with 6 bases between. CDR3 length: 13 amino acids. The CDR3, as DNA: TGTGCCAGTAGTATCAAGAGGAACACTGAAGCTTTCTTT. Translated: CASSIKRNTEAFF.

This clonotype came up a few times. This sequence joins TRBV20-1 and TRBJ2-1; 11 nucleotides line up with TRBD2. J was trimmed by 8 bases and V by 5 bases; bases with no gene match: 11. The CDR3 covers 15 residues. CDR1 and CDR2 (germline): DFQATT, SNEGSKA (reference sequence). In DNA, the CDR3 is TGCAGTGCTCCTCCCACTAGCGGGAGTTTGTATGAGCAGTTCTTC. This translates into CSAPPTSGSLYEQFF.

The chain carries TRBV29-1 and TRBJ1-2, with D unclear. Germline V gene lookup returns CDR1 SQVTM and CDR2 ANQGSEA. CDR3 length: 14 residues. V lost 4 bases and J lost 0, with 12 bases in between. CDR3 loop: CSVVESGTNYGYTF. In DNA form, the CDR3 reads TGCAGCGTTGTAGAGTCGGGAACTAACTATGGCTACACCTTC.

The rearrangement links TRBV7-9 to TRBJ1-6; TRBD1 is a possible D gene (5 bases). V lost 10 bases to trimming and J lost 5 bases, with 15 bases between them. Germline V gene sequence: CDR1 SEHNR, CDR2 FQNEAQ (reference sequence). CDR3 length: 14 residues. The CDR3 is CAISQKDNNSPLHF. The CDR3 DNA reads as TGTGCCATCTCCCAAAAGGACAATAATTCACCCCTCCACTTT.

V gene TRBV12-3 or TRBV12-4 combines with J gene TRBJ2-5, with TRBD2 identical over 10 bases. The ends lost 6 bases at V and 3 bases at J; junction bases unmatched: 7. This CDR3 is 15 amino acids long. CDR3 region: CASSITLAGEETQYF. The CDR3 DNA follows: TGTGCCAGCAGCATTACTCTAGCGGGGGAAGAGACCCAGTACTTC.

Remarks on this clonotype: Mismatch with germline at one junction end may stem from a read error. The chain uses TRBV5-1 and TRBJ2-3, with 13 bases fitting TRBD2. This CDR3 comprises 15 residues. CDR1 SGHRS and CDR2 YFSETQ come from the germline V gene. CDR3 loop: CASSKGLAGADTQYF. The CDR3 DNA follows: TGTGCCAGCAGCAAAGGACTAGCGGGAGCAGATACGCAGTATTTT. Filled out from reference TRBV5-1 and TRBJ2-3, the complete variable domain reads KAGVTQTPRYLIKTRGQQVTLSCSPISGHRSVSWYQQTPGQGLQFLFEYFSETQRNKGNFPGRFSGRQFSNSRSEMNVSTLELGDSALYLCASSKGLAGADTQYFGPGTRLTVL.

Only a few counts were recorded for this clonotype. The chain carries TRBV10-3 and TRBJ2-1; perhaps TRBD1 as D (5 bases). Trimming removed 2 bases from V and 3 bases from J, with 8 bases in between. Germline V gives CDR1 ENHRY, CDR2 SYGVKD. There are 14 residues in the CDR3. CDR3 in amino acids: CAISEGRVYNEQFF. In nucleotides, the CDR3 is TGTGCCATCAGTGAGGGCAGGGTCTACAATGAGCAGTTCTTC.

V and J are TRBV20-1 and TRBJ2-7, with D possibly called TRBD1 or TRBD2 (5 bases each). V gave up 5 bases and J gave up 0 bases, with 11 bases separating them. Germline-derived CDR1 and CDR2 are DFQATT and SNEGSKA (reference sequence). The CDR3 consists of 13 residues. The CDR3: CSAFSGGSYEQYF. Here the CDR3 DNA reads TGCAGTGCTTTCAGTGGGGGCTCCTACGAGCAGTACTTC.

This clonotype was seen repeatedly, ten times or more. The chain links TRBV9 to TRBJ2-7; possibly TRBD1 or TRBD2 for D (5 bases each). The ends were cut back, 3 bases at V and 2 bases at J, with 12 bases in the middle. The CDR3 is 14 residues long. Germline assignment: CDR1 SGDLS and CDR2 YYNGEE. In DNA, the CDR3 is TGTGCCAGCAGCGCTGGGACGGCCCCCTACGAGCAGTACTTC. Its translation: CASSAGTAPYEQYF.

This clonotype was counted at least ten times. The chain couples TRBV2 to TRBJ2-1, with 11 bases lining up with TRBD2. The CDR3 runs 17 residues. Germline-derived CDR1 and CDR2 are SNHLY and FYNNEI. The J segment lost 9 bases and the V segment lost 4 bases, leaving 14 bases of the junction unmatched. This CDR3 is CASSGWVSSGGFTEQFF. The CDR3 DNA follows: TGTGCCAGCAGTGGGTGGGTCTCTAGCGGGGGGTTTACTGAGCAGTTCTTC.

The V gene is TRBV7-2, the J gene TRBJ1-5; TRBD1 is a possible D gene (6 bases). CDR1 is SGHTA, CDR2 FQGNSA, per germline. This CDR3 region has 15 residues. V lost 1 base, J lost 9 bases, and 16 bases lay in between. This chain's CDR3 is CASSLEGGAITPQHF. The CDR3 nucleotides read TGTGCCAGCAGCTTAGAGGGGGGGGCGATAACGCCCCAGCATTTT. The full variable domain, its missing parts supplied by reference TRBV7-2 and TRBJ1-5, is GAGVSQSPSNKVTEKGKDVELRCDPISGHTALYWYRQSLGQGLEFLIYFQGNSAPDKSGLPSDRFSAERTGGSVSTLTIQRTQQEDSAVYLCASSLEGGAITPQHFGDGTRLSIL.

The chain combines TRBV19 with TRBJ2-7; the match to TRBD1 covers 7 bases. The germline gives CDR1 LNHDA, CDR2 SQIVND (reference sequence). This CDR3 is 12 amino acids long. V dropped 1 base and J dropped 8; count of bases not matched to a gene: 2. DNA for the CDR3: TGTGCCAGTAGTATAGGACAGGGAAAGCAGTACTTC. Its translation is CASSIGQGKQYF.

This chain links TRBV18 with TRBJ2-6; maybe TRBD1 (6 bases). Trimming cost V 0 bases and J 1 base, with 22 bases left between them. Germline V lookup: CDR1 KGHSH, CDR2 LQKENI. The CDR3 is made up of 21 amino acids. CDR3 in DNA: TGTGCCAGCTCACCACCGTTCGGGCAGGGGATCCCTATTTCTGGGGCCAACGTCCTGACTTTC. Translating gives CASSPPFGQGIPISGANVLTF.

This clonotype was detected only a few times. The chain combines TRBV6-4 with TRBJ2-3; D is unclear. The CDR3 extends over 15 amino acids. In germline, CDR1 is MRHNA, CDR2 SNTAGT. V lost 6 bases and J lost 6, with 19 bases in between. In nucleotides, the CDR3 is TGTGCCAGCAGCCAACCCGGGTCCCGTGCGGATACGCAGTATTTT. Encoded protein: CASSQPGSRADTQYF.

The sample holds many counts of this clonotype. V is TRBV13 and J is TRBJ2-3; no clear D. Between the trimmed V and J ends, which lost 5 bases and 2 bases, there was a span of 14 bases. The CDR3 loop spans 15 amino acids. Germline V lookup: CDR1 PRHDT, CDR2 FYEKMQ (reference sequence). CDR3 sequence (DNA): TGTGCCAGCAGCCCAGCTGGCAGAATCACAGATACGCAGTATTTT. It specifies CASSPAGRITDTQYF.